The clone carrying this T cell receptor beta chain was seen more than once but under ten times. Its antigen remains unknown. The authors ran a second PCR of roughly 6 to 12 cycles using a sample-barcoded 5' primer and a J-beta primer mix. A template-switch adaptor containing 12 random nucleotides labeled each cDNA molecule. Using its own MiXCR run on the 5' RACE reads, TCRdb lists one record per CDR3 protein. The sample lists about 900,000 distinct CDR3 sequences, 60% to 80% seen once, with about a quarter in the top ten. This specimen belongs to a study of blood T cells in healthy people across ages. The donors, all healthy, were Caucasians living in Russia, aged roughly 6 to 100. Isolation recovered at least 6 million PBMCs from every sample. The CDR3 is 17 amino acids. V was shortened by 6 bases and J by 3 bases, with 21 bases between the two germline ends. Germline lookup yields CDR1 ENHRY and CDR2 SYGVKD.

General observations from the study: PBMCs were not sorted, which prevented a conclusive comparison of naive versus antigen-experienced cells.

J is TRBJ2-1 and V is TRBV10-3, with D uncertain. Input material: blood. The clonotype was recovered from a man aged 30 to 45 in good health. The CDR3 coding sequence is TGTGCCATCAGCGATCTAAGGCCCCAACTGATCTACAATGAGCAGTTCTTC. Its protein product is CAISDLRPQLIYNEQFF.